This is a list of T cell receptor beta chains from one sample in a study of technical replicates of blood from a few donors. Clones were sequenced by immunoSEQ multiplex PCR, and TCRdb holds only the in-frame ones, with some missing. This sample has 95,000 to 100,000 clones, with 90% to 96% found just once. Input material: T cells isolated from PBMCs. The source of these receptors is a human donor in good health. The CDR3 runs from the conserved cysteine through the conserved F or W. The D gene is left open where the match is weak. Rows may omit the clone size; those that give it use once, few, many or a size class.

TRBV27,TRBD1,-,TRBJ2-1,TGTGCCAGGAAACGTCAGGGGGACTCCTACAATGAGCAGTTCTTC,CARKRQGDSYNEQFF
TRBV4-1,-,-,TRBJ1-4,TGCGCCAGCGGAAGAATGTTGGCAGGTCGTAATGAAAAACTGTTTTTT,CASGRMLAGRNEKLFF
TRBV14,-,-,TRBJ2-7,TGTGCCAGCAGCCCCAAACCATTTACAGGGTCCTACGAGCAGTACTTC,CASSPKPFTGSYEQYF
TRBV7-6,TRBD2,-,TRBJ2-5,TGTGCCAGCTTGGTGGATAGCGGGGGCCAAGAGACCCAGTACTTC,CASLVDSGGQETQYF
TRBV19,-,once,TRBJ2-3,TGTGCCAGTAGTATGACATCCGCAGATACGCAGTATTTT,CASSMTSADTQYF
TRBV4-2,TRBD2,-,TRBJ2-7,TGTGCCAGCAGCCAAGCTGGGGTAGCGGGGGTCCACGAGCAGTACTTC,CASSQAGVAGVHEQYF
TRBV7-2,TRBD2,once,TRBJ2-1,TGTGCCAGCAGCTTTGGGCGGCTAGCGGGAGAAGATGAGCAGTTCTTC,CASSFGRLAGEDEQFF
TRBV7-6,-,-,TRBJ1-3,TGTGCCAGCAGCCCACAGGCTGGAAACACCATATATTTT,CASSPQAGNTIYF
TRBV5-5,TRBD1,-,TRBJ1-4,TGTGCCAGCAGCTACGGGACAGGCTCCTTTTTT,CASSYGTGSFF
TRBV28,TRBD1,-,TRBJ2-2,TGTGCCAGCAGGTCGGGGACAGTTTTTAACACCGGGGAGCTGTTTTTT,CASRSGTVFNTGELFF
TRBV19,TRBD1,-,TRBJ2-2,TGTGCCACCCTCATCCCCACAGGGGTCACCGGGGAGCTGTTTTTT,CATLIPTGVTGELFF
TRBV6-5,-,-,TRBJ2-2,TGTGCCAGCAGTTACTCGAGAAGCGGGGAGCTGTTTTTT,CASSYSRSGELFF
TRBV19,TRBD2,-,TRBJ2-1,TGTGCCAGCAGCGGGAGTCATTTCAATGAGCAGTTCTTC,CASSGSHFNEQFF
TRBV2,-,medium-sized,TRBJ2-2,TGTGCCAGTCAAAACACCGGGGAGCTGTTTTTT,CASQNTGELFF
TRBV27,TRBD2,-,TRBJ2-3,TGTGCCAGCAGTTTAGGGATGGCTAGCGGGAGGCAAACCACAGATACGCAGTATTTT,CASSLGMASGRQTTDTQYF
TRBV30,TRBD2,-,TRBJ2-3,TGTGCCTGGAGTCTGGGGGGGTCTAGCACAGATACGCAGTATTTT,CAWSLGGSSTDTQYF
TRBV10-1,-,-,TRBJ1-3,TGCGCCAGCAGATCGGGACACATCTCTGGAAACACCATATATTTT,CASRSGHISGNTIYF
TRBV27,TRBD1,few,TRBJ1-1,TGTGCCAGCCGACCCTCTAAACAGGGGTGGGACACTGAAGCTTTCTTT,CASRPSKQGWDTEAFF
TRBV28,TRBD1,-,TRBJ1-2,TGTGCCAGCAGTTTAGACCTGGGACAGCTCTATGGCTACACCTTC,CASSLDLGQLYGYTF
TRBV5-1,TRBD1,-,TRBJ1-1,TGCGCCAGCAGCTTGGGTTCATGGCAGGGGGTTTTGACTGAAGCTTTCTTT,CASSLGSWQGVLTEAFF
TRBV11-2,-,-,TRBJ1-1,TGTGCCAGCAGCTTAGTTGACAGTCCGACCACTGAAGCTTTCTTT,CASSLVDSPTTEAFF
TRBV27,-,-,TRBJ1-2,TGTGCCAGCAGTTCCACGGGACTCTCCTATGGCTACACCTTC,CASSSTGLSYGYTF
TRBV11-2,TRBD1,-,TRBJ2-5,TGTGCCAGCAGCTTAAGCCTAGGGGGCCTGGGTGAGACCCAGTACTTC,CASSLSLGGLGETQYF
TRBV16,-,-,TRBJ1-1,TGTGCCAGCAGCCCCCGAGATGAAGCTTTCTTT,CASSPRDEAFF
TRBV4-1,-,few,TRBJ1-2,TGCGCCAGCAGCCAACCGGGGAGGGAAATTGGCTACACCTTC,CASSQPGREIGYTF
TRBV13,-,-,TRBJ2-7,TGTGCCAGCAGCGGACCGTTGGCGGGCGAGCAGTACTTC,CASSGPLAGEQYF
TRBV19,-,-,TRBJ1-5,TGTGCCAGTAGTAGCGATGGGGCTAGCAATCAGCCCCAGCATTTT,CASSSDGASNQPQHF
TRBV5-1,-,-,TRBJ1-4,TGCGCCAGCAGCTGGTCGGGAGAACAGAATGAAAAACTGTTTTTT,CASSWSGEQNEKLFF
TRBV6-5,TRBD1,-,TRBJ2-7,TGTGCCAGCAGTTATCAGGGGACAGCTCCCTACGAGCAGTACTTC,CASSYQGTAPYEQYF
TRBV9,-,-,TRBJ2-1,TGTGCCAGCAGCGTTGGTGCCCTAAGCTCCTACAATGAGCAGTTCTTC,CASSVGALSSYNEQFF
TRBV2,-,-,TRBJ1-5,TGTGCCAACGGATTAGACAGTTACCAGCCCCAGCATTTT,CANGLDSYQPQHF
TRBV19,TRBD2,once,TRBJ2-1,TGTGCCAGTAGTCAAGGGACTAGCACTTACAATGAGCAGTTCTTC,CASSQGTSTYNEQFF
TRBV30,-,-,TRBJ1-1,TGTGCCTGCCGCGGCGGTAACACTGAAGCTTTCTTT,CACRGGNTEAFF
TRBV28,-,-,TRBJ2-7,TGTGCCAGCAGTCCGGTACAGGGAATGGTCTCCTACGAGCAGTACTTC,CASSPVQGMVSYEQYF
TRBV19,TRBD1,-,TRBJ2-7,TGTGCCAGTAGTACGACAGGGGATGAGCAGTACTTC,CASSTTGDEQYF
TRBV27,-,-,TRBJ2-7,TGTGCCAGCACCCACTTGTTTGGAGGTCCCAGCGAGCAGTACTTC,CASTHLFGGPSEQYF
TRBV7-2,TRBD1,-,TRBJ2-2,TGTGCCAGCAGCTTCCCTGACAGGGAGTACACGGACACCGGGGAGCTGTTTTTT,CASSFPDREYTDTGELFF
TRBV11-2,-,-,TRBJ1-4,TGTGCCAGCAGCTTTCGGGAGAGAGAACTGTTTTTT,CASSFRERELFF
TRBV2,-,-,TRBJ2-5,TGTGCCAGCATGAGGGCAGAGACCCAGTACTTC,CASMRAETQYF
TRBV14,TRBD2,-,TRBJ2-7,TGTGCCAGCAGCCAAGGGGGAGGGTCGAGGCAGTACTTC,CASSQGGGSRQYF
TRBV29-1,-,-,TRBJ1-1,TGCAGCGTCAGACCCCAGGGAAGGGCGGGGGGCACTGAAGCTTTCTTT,CSVRPQGRAGGTEAFF
TRBV19,-,-,TRBJ2-3,TGTGCCAGTCAGGGACATAGATTCACAGATACGCAGTATTTT,CASQGHRFTDTQYF
TRBV6-5,-,-,TRBJ1-1,TGTGCCAGCAGTTACTCTCAGCGCGAGGGGAACACTGAAGCTTTCTTT,CASSYSQREGNTEAFF
TRBV6-6,TRBD1,once,TRBJ1-4,TGTGCCAGCAGCCGGGACAGGGGAAATGAAAAACTGTTTTTT,CASSRDRGNEKLFF
TRBV21-1,-,-,TRBJ1-5,TGTGCCAGCAGCAAGTATTCAGCGGGTGAAGTACATCAGCCCCAGCATTTT,CASSKYSAGEVHQPQHF
TRBV11-2,TRBD2,-,TRBJ2-1,TGTGCCAGCAGCTTAGATCCCCGTACGGGAGGAATAGGCAATGAGCAGTTCTTC,CASSLDPRTGGIGNEQFF
TRBV27,-,-,TRBJ1-2,TGTGCCAGCAGTTCCGGGACTCTTGGCTACACCTTC,CASSSGTLGYTF
TRBV15,TRBD1,-,TRBJ2-2,TGTGCCACCAGCAGAGGACAGGGGGCTGAGCTGTTTTTT,CATSRGQGAELFF
TRBV12-5,-,-,TRBJ1-6,TGTGCTAGTGGTTTGGTGGCGGGACGGTATAATTCGCCCCTCCACTTT,CASGLVAGRYNSPLHF
TRBV7-3,-,-,TRBJ1-3,TGTGCCAGCAGCCCCGGGGACTCTGGAAACACCATATATTTT,CASSPGDSGNTIYF
TRBV30,-,-,TRBJ2-1,TGTGCCTGGAGCGGGGAGATCTCCAATGAGCAGTTCTTC,CAWSGEISNEQFF
TRBV6-4,TRBD1,-,TRBJ1-2,TGTGCCAGCAGTGAGGGGACAGAGATCTATGGCTACACCTTC,CASSEGTEIYGYTF
TRBV4-1,-,-,TRBJ1-1,TGCGCCAGCAGCCAAAGAGGGAACACTGAAGCTTTCTTT,CASSQRGNTEAFF
TRBV4-1,TRBD1,-,TRBJ1-6,TGCGCCAGCAGCCAAGGTACAGGGGTTTTCGGTTCACCCCTCCACTTT,CASSQGTGVFGSPLHF
TRBV28,TRBD1,-,TRBJ2-7,TGTGCCAGCAGTAATCTCCCCGAGACAGGGACCTACGAGCAGTACTTC,CASSNLPETGTYEQYF
TRBV4-1,-,-,TRBJ1-3,TGCGCCAGCAGCCAAGTGGGCTTCTCTGGAAACACCATATATTTT,CASSQVGFSGNTIYF
TRBV9,-,-,TRBJ2-2,TGTGCCAGCAGCGTAGGCAGCACCGGGGAGCTGTTTTTT,CASSVGSTGELFF
TRBV4-1,TRBD1,once,TRBJ1-1,TGCGCCAGCAGTCGGACAGGGGAAGCTTTCTTT,CASSRTGEAFF